Sequencing of this T cell receptor (beta chain) was carried out in a study of blood T cell repertoires in COVID-19. Study-level background: The United States, Italy and Spain provided the acute and convalescent COVID-19 samples. The analysed material was cDNA or gDNA that came from T cells, B-cell-depleted T cells, or PBMCs.

Before being deemed recovered, Cohort 3 donors had two negative PCRs, clearance, or symptom resolution. In the study's own analysis: Reference gene primers were amplified, and this amplification served to estimate nucleated cell counts. The data were produced by immunoSEQ multiplex PCR, yet TCRdb's version contains in-frame clones alone and is incomplete. The DNA was the basis for D and trimming; V, J and clone size are from that table. The sample has almost 250,000 clones; 80% to 90% are singletons. The CDR3 covers 12 residues. Germline assignment: CDR1 KGHSY and CDR2 FQNENV. V was shortened by 7 bases and J by 2 bases, with 8 bases between the two germline ends.

This TCR was sampled from a woman in her thirties who had recovered from COVID-19. V gene TRBV16 combines with J gene TRBJ1-2; D perhaps matches TRBD1 (5 bases). The sequenced material came from PBMCs or T cells enriched from blood (not recorded which). This CDR3 is CASTGGNYGYTF. The CDR3 region has the DNA TGTGCCAGCACCGGGGGAAACTATGGCTACACCTTC. Variable domain in full (rest from reference TRBV16 and TRBJ1-2): GEEVAQTPKHLVRGEGQKAKLYCAPIKGHSYVFWYQQVLKNEFKFLISFQNENVFDETGMPKERFSAKCLPNSPCSLEIQATKLEDSAVYFCASTGGNYGYTFGSGTRLTVV.